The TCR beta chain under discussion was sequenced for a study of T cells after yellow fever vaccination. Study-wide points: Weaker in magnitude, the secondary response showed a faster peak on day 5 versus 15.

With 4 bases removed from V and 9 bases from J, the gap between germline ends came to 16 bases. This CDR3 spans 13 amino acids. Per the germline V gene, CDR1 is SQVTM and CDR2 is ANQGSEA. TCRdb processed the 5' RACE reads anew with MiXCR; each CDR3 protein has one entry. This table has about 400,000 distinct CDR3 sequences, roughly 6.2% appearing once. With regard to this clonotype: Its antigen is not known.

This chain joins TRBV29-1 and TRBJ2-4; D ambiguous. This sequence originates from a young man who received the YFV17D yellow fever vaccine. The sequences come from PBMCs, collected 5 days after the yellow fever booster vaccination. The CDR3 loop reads CSVGGPPMGIQYF. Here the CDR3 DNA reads TGCAGCGTTGGTGGTCCCCCGATGGGCATTCAGTACTTC.